This T cell receptor (beta chain) is drawn from a study of blood T cell repertoires in COVID-19 (dated by TCRdb to 2019 to 2021). Background for the entire study: Collaborator samples came from the United States, Italy and Spain and covered acute and convalescent phases of COVID-19. Subjects who had been exposed to COVID-19, were actively infected with it, or had recovered from it provided the deeply sampled blood TCRbeta repertoires that made up the dataset. A de-identified subject ID, COVID-19 status, age in years and sex were almost always included in the sample metadata. Samples were obtained from the ongoing ImmuneRACE study (first 160 participants) and from about 1,300 subjects provided by 6 global collaborators. The prospective study material was composed of cDNA or gDNA derived from T cells, B-cell-depleted T cells, or PBMCs. The repertoires were released in a freely available public database intended as a resource for research on the immune response to SARS-CoV-2. Where available, HLA class I and class II types were obtained from metadata supplied by the sample provider rather than from assay-based typing. Findings and caveats that apply to the study as a whole: Clinical and demographic metadata were provided uncurated, with the amount varying by source and participant.

Relative to germline, V is missing 4 bases and J is missing 8 bases, with 5 bases of the junction outside any gene match. CDR1 and CDR2 were assigned from the germline V gene as SGDLS and YYNGEE. The CDR3, cysteine through phenylalanine, is 13 amino acids long. Only the CDR3 portion is preserved as DNA: 39 bases, with reading frame beginning at the first base. For this clone: Its antigen has not been determined. No qualities accompany the bases; no much larger clone lies one base away.

The collaborating institutions used their own protocols to collect whole blood in K2EDTA tubes. For TCRbeta analysis, collaborator samples were shipped as frozen whole blood, as isolated PBMCs, or as DNA extracted from either sample type. The immunoSEQ Assay, a bias-controlled multiplex PCR, was used to amplify TCRbeta CDR3 regions from genomic DNA. Per the original workflow: The number of nucleated cells in each sample was estimated by amplification of reference gene primers within the assay. To quantify the absolute abundance of each unique TCRbeta CDR3 rearrangement, sequence reads were collapsed and filtered. For each sample, productive Simpson clonality was calculated as the square root of Simpson's diversity index across productive rearrangements. The table was pulled from immuneACCESS by TCRdb, which kept in-frame rearrangements only. Such tables lose some clones; where checked, under half of the loss comes from unresolved V genes, and the rest has no known cause. V and J calls and clone size are those listed in that table; D and trimming were worked out from the DNA. For this sample the table gives about 81,000 clones, of which under 90% were detected only once. The ten largest clones add up to around 13% of the sample.

This chain joins TRBV9 to TRBJ1-4, with 7 middle bases fitting TRBD1. The sample consisted of peripheral blood. The clonotype was recovered from a human donor in a cohort sampled during active COVID-19. DNA sequence: TGTGCCAGCAGCAAGGGACAGTCAGAAAAACTGTTTTTT. It codes for CASSKGQSEKLFF.